The next 27 T cell receptor beta chains were all read from a single sample in a study of blood T cell repertoires in COVID-19. This table comes from immunoSEQ multiplex PCR, and its TCRdb copy is limited to in-frame clones, with some not included. The sample contains 200,000 to 250,000 clones, about four fifths of which appear only once. The sample consisted of peripheral blood. The receptors were sampled from a woman aged 18-30 years with acute or convalescent COVID-19.

The gene calls are TRBV18 and TRBJ2-3; 7 nucleotides agree with TRBD2. The ends lost 1 base at V and 6 bases at J; junction bases unmatched: 19. The CDR3 is made up of 19 amino acids. Germline V gene lookup returns CDR1 KGHSH and CDR2 LQKENI. CDR3 loop: CASSPLVRASGLVGDTQYF. The CDR3 DNA is TGTGCCAGCTCACCACTAGTAAGGGCTAGCGGCCTTGTTGGTGATACGCAGTATTTT.

V gene TRBV7-2 combines with J gene TRBJ1-2, with D possibly being TRBD1 (6 bases). Trimming left V 1 base short and J 4 bases short, with 10 bases between. The CDR3 has 14 residues. The germline V gene has CDR1 SGHTA and CDR2 FQGNSA. CDR3 in amino acids: CASSLVEGVYGYTF. DNA for the CDR3: TGTGCCAGCAGCTTAGTCGAGGGGGTCTATGGCTACACCTTC.

This clone has a single count. V is TRBV18 and J is TRBJ1-4, with 10 bases fitting TRBD1. The CDR3 has 16 residues. Germline V gives CDR1 KGHSH, CDR2 LQKENI. The V and J ends lost 6 bases and 3 bases, in that order; junction bases with no gene match: 7. CDR3 in DNA: TGTGCCAGCTCCCAAGGACAGGGGGGAGCTAATGAAAAACTGTTTTTT. This codes for CASSQGQGGANEKLFF.

The rearrangement joins TRBV9 to TRBJ2-6; D might be TRBD1 (5 bases). Trimming pared 3 bases from V and 1 base from J, leaving 23 bases between. There are 20 residues in the CDR3. CDR1 is SGDLS, CDR2 YYNGEE, per germline. The CDR3 DNA is TGTGCCAGCAGCGCCCAGGGTTTAGGGCTCTTTGGATCTGGGGCCAACGTCCTGACTTTC. Amino acids: CASSAQGLGLFGSGANVLTF.

The V gene is TRBV28, the J gene TRBJ2-3, with a weak D call TRBD1 (5 bases). This CDR3 is built from 13 residues. V dropped 1 base and J dropped 5 bases, with 7 bases sitting between them. CDR1 is MDHEN and CDR2 is SYDVKM in the germline V gene. CDR3 protein: CASSLFRGDTQYF. CDR3 bases: TGTGCCAGCAGTTTATTTAGGGGAGATACGCAGTATTTT.

This clone has only one observation. One end of the junction varies from germline; a read error may be responsible. This rearrangement joins TRBV7-7 to TRBJ2-1; no clear D. Germline V CDR1 and CDR2: SSHAT, FNYEAQ (reference sequence). This CDR3 is built from 13 residues. CDR3 coding DNA: TGTGCTAGCAGCTTAACCTCTCTAAGTGAGCAGTTCTTC. Amino acid sequence: CASSLTSLSEQFF. The full variable domain, in which reference TRBV7-7 and TRBJ2-1 provide the parts outside the CDR3, is GAGVSQSPRYKVTKRGQDVTLRCDPISSHATLYWYQQALGQGPEFLTYFNYEAQPDKSGLPSDRFSAERPEGSISTLTIQRTEQRDSAMYRCASSLTSLSEQFFGPGTRLTVL.

The J gene is TRBJ2-2, the V gene TRBV12-5; 11 positions agree with TRBD2. Germline CDR1 and CDR2: LGHNT and FRNRAP. V trimming: 3 bases; J trimming: 2 bases; junction bases outside the gene matches: 5. This CDR3 comprises 17 residues. The CDR3 DNA reads TGTGCTAGTGGTTTTGGGCTAGCGGGAGGCAACACCGGGGAGCTGTTTTTT. It encodes CASGFGLAGGNTGELFF.

This chain joins TRBV6-5 and TRBJ1-2; 9 bases are a match to TRBD1. Germline values: CDR1 MNHEY, CDR2 SVGAGI. CDR3 length equals 14 residues. The trim removed 4 bases at V and 8 bases at J, leaving 8 bases unmatched. For the CDR3, the DNA is TGTGCCAGCAGTTGCGGAGGACAGGGGTGCGGCTACACCTTC. Translating it yields CASSCGGQGCGYTF.

This clone was detected only a few times. V and J are TRBV28 and TRBJ1-4; D uncertain. The CDR3 sequence is 15 residues long. Germline CDR1 MDHEN, CDR2 SYDVKM. Trimming took 4 bases from V and 6 from J, leaving 15 bases between them. CDR3 nucleotide sequence: TGTGCCAGCAGTTCGTACGGGTTGGCAGATGAAAAACTGTTTTTT. Protein: CASSSYGLADEKLFF. The whole variable domain, filled in from reference TRBV28 and TRBJ1-4, reads DVKVTQSSRYLVKRTGEKVFLECVQDMDHENMFWYRQDPGLGLRLIYFSYDVKMKEKGDIPEGYSVSREKKERFSLILESASTNQTSMYLCASSSYGLADEKLFFGSGTQLSVL.

This chain links TRBV20-1 with TRBJ2-7; TRBD1 is a possible D gene (5 bases). The CDR3 sequence is 15 residues long. Germline CDR1 DFQATT, CDR2 SNEGSKA (reference sequence). V was clipped by 3 bases and J by 7 bases, with 22 bases between them. CDR3: CSASSGSSWSWEQYF. CDR3 DNA sequence: TGCAGTGCTAGTTCAGGGTCCTCGTGGTCTTGGGAGCAGTACTTC.

The chain carries TRBV3-1 (or the pseudogene TRBV3-2) and TRBJ2-5; D perhaps matches TRBD2 (6 bases). The germline V gene encodes CDR1 LGHDT and CDR2 YNNKEL (reference sequence). V was clipped by 0 bases and J by 3 bases, with 14 bases between them. CDR3 length: 16 residues. The CDR3 region is CASSQDPGSNKETQYF. The CDR3 DNA reads as TGTGCCAGCAGCCAAGATCCCGGGAGCAATAAAGAGACCCAGTACTTC.

The gene calls are TRBV2 and TRBJ2-2, with 13 bases that match TRBD2. V dropped 4 bases and J dropped 0; count of bases not matched to a gene: 5. Looked up from germline, CDR1 is SNHLY and CDR2 is FYNNEI. CDR3 length: 18 amino acids. The CDR3 coding sequence is TGTGCCAGCAGTGTCGGACTAGCGGGGGCCCCGAACACCGGGGAGCTGTTTTTT. This codes for CASSVGLAGAPNTGELFF.

The CDR3 spells CASSYGGQVSHQPQHF. The CDR3 nucleotides are TGTGCCAGCAGTTACGGAGGACAGGTCTCTCATCAGCCCCAGCATTTT. The genes are TRBV6-2 or TRBV6-3 and TRBJ1-5; 7 bases align to TRBD1. CDR1 is MNHEY, CDR2 SVGEGT, per germline. The J segment lost 5 bases and the V segment lost 2 bases, leaving 9 bases of the junction unmatched. This CDR3 has 16 residues.

J is TRBJ2-7 and V is TRBV28; TRBD1 aligns across 7 bases. The CDR3 has 12 residues. J lost 6 bases, V lost 6 bases, and 5 bases had no gene match. Looked up from germline, CDR1 is MDHEN and CDR2 is SYDVKM. CDR3: CASRTGFGEQYF. The CDR3 DNA reads as TGTGCCAGCAGGACAGGGTTCGGCGAGCAGTACTTC.

This clone was recorded only once. The rearrangement links TRBV7-8 to TRBJ2-7, with TRBD2 matching over 11 bases. The CDR3 runs 16 residues. The ends lost 5 bases at V and 0 bases at J; junction bases unmatched: 6. Germline CDR1 SGHVS, CDR2 FQNEAQ. CDR3 protein: CASSPGLADSSYEQYF. DNA of the CDR3: TGTGCCAGCAGCCCGGGACTAGCGGACAGCTCCTACGAGCAGTACTTC.

V and J are TRBV6-4 and TRBJ1-5; TRBD1 matches at 9 bases. V lost 5 bases, J lost 3 bases, and 5 bases stayed unmatched. Germline-derived CDR1 and CDR2 are MRHNA and SNTAGT. This CDR3 region has 15 residues. For the CDR3, the DNA is TGTGCCAGCAGTTTTACAGGGGGCTTCAATCAGCCCCAGCATTTT. Amino acid sequence: CASSFTGGFNQPQHF.

The J gene is TRBJ1-1, the V gene TRBV2; D gene unclear. The germline CDR1 and CDR2 sequences are SNHLY and FYNNEI. Trimming pared 6 bases from V and 0 bases from J, leaving 14 bases between. The CDR3 spans 15 residues. The CDR3 bases are TGTGCCAGCAGCGAGACACGTTGGATGAACACTGAAGCTTTCTTT. This gives the protein CASSETRWMNTEAFF.

The gene calls are TRBV28 and TRBJ1-4; D possibly corresponds to TRBD1 (5 bases). This CDR3 region has 15 residues. Per the germline V gene, CDR1 is MDHEN and CDR2 is SYDVKM. Between the trimmed V and J ends, which lost 4 bases and 0 bases, there was a span of 9 bases. CDR3 sequence: CASSSTAPTNEKLFF. In DNA, the CDR3 is TGTGCCAGCAGTTCGACAGCCCCAACTAATGAAAAACTGTTTTTT.

This clone was seen only a few times. The chain carries TRBV6-5 and TRBJ2-7; TRBD1 aligns across 7 bases. With V trimmed by 6 bases and J by 5 bases, 4 bases remained unmatched. The CDR3 runs 12 residues. Germline V gene sequence: CDR1 MNHEY, CDR2 SVGAGI. CDR3: CASRRDRDEQYF. The CDR3 nucleotides are TGTGCCAGCAGAAGAGACAGGGACGAGCAGTACTTC.

This rearrangement joins TRBV30 to TRBJ1-5, with TRBD1 identical over 7 bases. V lost 5 bases, J lost 2 bases, and 6 bases stayed unmatched. Germline CDR1 is GTSNPN and CDR2 is SVGIG (reference sequence). The CDR3 has 14 amino acids. CDR3 amino acids: CAWAGQKGNQPQHF. CDR3 sequence (DNA): TGTGCCTGGGCGGGACAGAAGGGCAATCAGCCCCAGCATTTT.

The chain uses TRBV10-3 and TRBJ2-2, with TRBD1 identical over 9 bases. The CDR3 has 15 residues. V dropped 6 bases and J dropped 7; count of bases not matched to a gene: 9. Germline CDR1 reads ENHRY; CDR2 reads SYGVKD. The chain's CDR3 is CAISSGTGLVGELFF. CDR3 in DNA: TGTGCCATCAGCTCCGGGACAGGGTTGGTCGGGGAGCTGTTTTTT.

Here the CDR3 DNA reads TGTGCCAGCAGCCTCGACAGGATAATGAACACTGAAGCTTTCTTT. It is translated as CASSLDRIMNTEAFF. This rearrangement joins TRBV5-4 to TRBJ1-1; TRBD1 might be the D (6 bases). V was shortened by 4 bases and J by 0 bases, with 13 bases between the two germline ends. CDR1 is SGHNT and CDR2 is YYREEE in the germline V gene (reference sequence). This CDR3 is built from 15 residues.

The chain joins TRBV28 to TRBJ2-5, with D possibly being TRBD1 (6 bases). CDR1 is MDHEN and CDR2 is SYDVKM in the germline V gene. V lost 3 bases and J 1 base, leaving 9 bases between the germline ends. This CDR3 contains 14 residues. The CDR3 region is CASSFPDSQETQYF. For the CDR3, the DNA is TGTGCCAGCAGTTTTCCGGACAGCCAAGAGACCCAGTACTTC.

This chain links TRBV5-3 with TRBJ1-6; 9 bases are a match to TRBD1. Being an ORF, TRBV5-3 has a function that is uncertain. The CDR3 is 18 amino acids. V was pared by 2 bases and J by 2 bases, with 8 bases of the junction left unmatched. The CDR3 bases are TGTGCCAGAAGCTTTTTCCGGGACAGGGACCCCTATAATTCACCCCTCCACTTT. Its translation: CARSFFRDRDPYNSPLHF.

The rearrangement uses TRBV27 and TRBJ1-6; 7 positions match TRBD1. The V gene's germline CDR1 is MNHEY and CDR2 SMNVEV (reference sequence). The CDR3 has 15 amino acids. J was trimmed by 8 bases and V by 0 bases; bases with no gene match: 4. Here the CDR3 DNA reads TGTGCCAGCAGTTTATCCGAGGGGGCCTATTCACCCCTCCACTTT. The encoded protein is CASSLSEGAYSPLHF.

The gene calls are TRBV7-9 and TRBJ2-1, with 7 positions matching TRBD2. V lost 5 bases and J lost 15; bases outside the gene matches: 16. This CDR3 is 14 amino acids long. CDR1 and CDR2 from the germline V gene are SEHNR and FQNEAQ (reference sequence). The DNA for the CDR3 is TGTGCCAGCAGCCATGGGGCCCTAGAGACTAGCTGGTTCTTC. Protein product: CASSHGALETSWFF.

The CDR3 DNA reads TGTGCCAGCAGTGTGGGCACGTCTGGAGAGACCCAGTACTTC. This codes for CASSVGTSGETQYF. The V call is TRBV25-1, the J call TRBJ2-5; D gene uncertain. The ends were cut back, 4 bases at V and 4 bases at J, with 13 bases in the middle. Germline CDR1 is MGHDK and CDR2 is SYGVNS. The CDR3 extends over 14 amino acids. The full variable domain, with the rest looked up from reference TRBV25-1 and TRBJ2-5, is EADIYQTPRYLVIGTGKKITLECSQTMGHDKMYWYQQDPGMELHLIHYSYGVNSTEKGDLSSESTVSRIRTEHFPLTLESARPSHTSQYLCASSVGTSGETQYFGPGTRLLVL.